The clone carrying this TCR beta chain was counted once. This record comes from a study of control samples from healthy donors and cancer patients. TCRdb keeps only in-frame clones here, not all; method: immunoSEQ multiplex PCR. The sample contains approximately 86,000 clones, more than 70% of which appear only once. The CDR3 totals 15 residues. V lost 5 bases and J 6 bases, leaving 19 bases between the germline ends. CDR1 and CDR2 from the germline V gene are LGHDT and YNNKEL (reference sequence). The receptor was derived from a woman aged 40 to 50 in good health. Sequencing was carried out using blood. The V gene is TRBV3-1 (or the pseudogene TRBV3-2), the J gene TRBJ1-2; tentatively, D is TRBD1 (5 bases). The CDR3 here is CASSSWGEGEDGYTF. In DNA, the CDR3 is TGTGCCAGCAGCAGCTGGGGGGAGGGTGAAGATGGCTACACCTTC.